The present T cell receptor beta chain was sequenced within a study of T-cell reconstitution after alpha-beta-depleted transplantation in children. Trimming cost V 0 bases and J 2 bases, with 22 bases left between them. Per germline, CDR1 MNHEY and CDR2 SVGEGT. CDR3 length equals 20 residues. Preparation of the TCRbeta library involved a method that used unique molecular identifiers. One entry per CDR3 protein, called by TCRdb with MiXCR from the PCR reads. The sample has 440,000 or so distinct CDR3 sequences, around two fifths seen once. On this clonotype: Its antigen is as yet unknown.

The study, taken as a whole, reports: About two months after transplant, alpha-beta T cells reportedly came from several hundred expanded graft clones. After transplant, high TCRbeta diversity at day 60 in some patients arose from surviving recipient T cells and thymic progenitors.

Sequences were derived from PBMCs, sampled before TCRalphabeta/CD19-depleted stem cell transplant. The chain combines TRBV6-2 or TRBV6-3 with TRBJ2-2; weak D call: TRBD1 (6 bases). This receptor was obtained from a girl aged 2-9 years with aplastic anemia, due to receive a stem cell transplant. The chain's CDR3 is CASSYSIARGPLFNTGELFF. CDR3 DNA: TGTGCCAGCAGTTACTCCATCGCCAGGGGCCCCCTTTTCAACACCGGGGAGCTGTTTTTT.